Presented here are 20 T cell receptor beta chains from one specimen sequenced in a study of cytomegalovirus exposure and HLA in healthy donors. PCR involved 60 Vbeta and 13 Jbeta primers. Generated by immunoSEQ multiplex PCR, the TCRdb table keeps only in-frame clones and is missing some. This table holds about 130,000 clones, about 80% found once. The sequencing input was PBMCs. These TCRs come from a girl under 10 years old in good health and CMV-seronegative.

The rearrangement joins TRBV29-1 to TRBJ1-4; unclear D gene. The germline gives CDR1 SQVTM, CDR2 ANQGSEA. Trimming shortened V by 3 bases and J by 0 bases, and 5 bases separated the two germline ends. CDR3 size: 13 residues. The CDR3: CSVDLSTNEKLFF. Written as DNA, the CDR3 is TGCAGCGTTGACCTTTCAACTAATGAAAAACTGTTTTTT.

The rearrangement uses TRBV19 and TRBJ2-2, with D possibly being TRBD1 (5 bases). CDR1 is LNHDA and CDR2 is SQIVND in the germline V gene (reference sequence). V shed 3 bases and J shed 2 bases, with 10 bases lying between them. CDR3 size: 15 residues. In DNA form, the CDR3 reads TGTGCCAGTAGTATGTCCAGGGTAAACACCGGGGAGCTGTTTTTT. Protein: CASSMSRVNTGELFF.

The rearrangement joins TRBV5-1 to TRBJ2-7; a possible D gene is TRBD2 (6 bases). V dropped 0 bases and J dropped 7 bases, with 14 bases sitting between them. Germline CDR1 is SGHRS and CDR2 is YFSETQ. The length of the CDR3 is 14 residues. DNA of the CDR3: TGCGCCAGCAGCTTGGCGGGGGACCTTTGGGAGCAGTACTTC. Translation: CASSLAGDLWEQYF. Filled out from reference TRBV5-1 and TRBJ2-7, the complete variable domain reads KAGVTQTPRYLIKTRGQQVTLSCSPISGHRSVSWYQQTPGQGLQFLFEYFSETQRNKGNFPGRFSGRQFSNSRSEMNVSTLELGDSALYLCASSLAGDLWEQYFGPGTRLTVT.

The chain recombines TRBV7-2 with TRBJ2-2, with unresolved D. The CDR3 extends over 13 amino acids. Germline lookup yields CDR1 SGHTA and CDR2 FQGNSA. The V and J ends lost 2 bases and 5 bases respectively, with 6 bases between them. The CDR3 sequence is CASSLSVTGELFF. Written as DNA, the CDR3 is TGTGCCAGCAGCTTATCGGTAACCGGGGAGCTGTTTTTT.

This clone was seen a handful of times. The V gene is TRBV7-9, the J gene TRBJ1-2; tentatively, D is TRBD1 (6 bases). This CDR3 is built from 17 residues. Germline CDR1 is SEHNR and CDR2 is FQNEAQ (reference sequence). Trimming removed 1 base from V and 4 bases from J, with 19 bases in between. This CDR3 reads CASSLGKDSRGVYGYTF. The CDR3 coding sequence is TGTGCCAGCAGCTTAGGAAAGGACAGCCGAGGGGTCTATGGCTACACCTTC.

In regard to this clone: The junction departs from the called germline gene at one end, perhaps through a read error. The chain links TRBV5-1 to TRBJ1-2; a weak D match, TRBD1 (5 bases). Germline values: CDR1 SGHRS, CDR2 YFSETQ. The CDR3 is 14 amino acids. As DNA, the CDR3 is TGCGCCGGCAGCTTGGCGGGCAGGGACTATGGCTACACCTTC. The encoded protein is CAGSLAGRDYGYTF.

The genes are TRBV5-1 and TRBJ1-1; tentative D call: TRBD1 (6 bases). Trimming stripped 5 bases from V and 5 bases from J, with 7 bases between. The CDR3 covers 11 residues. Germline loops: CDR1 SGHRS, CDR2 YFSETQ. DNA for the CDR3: TGCGCCAGCAGGCAGGGGACTGAAGCTTTCTTT. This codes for CASRQGTEAFF.

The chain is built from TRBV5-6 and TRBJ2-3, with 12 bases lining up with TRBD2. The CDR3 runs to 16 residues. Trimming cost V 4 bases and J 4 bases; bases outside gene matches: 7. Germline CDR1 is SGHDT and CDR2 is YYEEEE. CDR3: CASSLLAGGGADTQYF. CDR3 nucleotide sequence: TGTGCCAGCAGCCTACTAGCGGGAGGTGGCGCAGATACGCAGTATTTT.

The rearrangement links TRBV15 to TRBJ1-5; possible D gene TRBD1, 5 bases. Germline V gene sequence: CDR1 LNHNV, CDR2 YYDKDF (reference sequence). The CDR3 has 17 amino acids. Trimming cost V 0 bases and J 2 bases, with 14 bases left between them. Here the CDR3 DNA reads TGTGCCACCAGCAGAGATTACGGGAGCAGGGGCAATCAGCCCCAGCATTTT. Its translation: CATSRDYGSRGNQPQHF.

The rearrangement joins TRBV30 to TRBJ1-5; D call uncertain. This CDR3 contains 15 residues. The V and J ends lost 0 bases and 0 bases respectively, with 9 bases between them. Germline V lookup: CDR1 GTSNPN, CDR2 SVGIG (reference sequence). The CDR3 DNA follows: TGTGCCTGGAGTGTACCGGTTAATAGCAATCAGCCCCAGCATTTT. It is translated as CAWSVPVNSNQPQHF.

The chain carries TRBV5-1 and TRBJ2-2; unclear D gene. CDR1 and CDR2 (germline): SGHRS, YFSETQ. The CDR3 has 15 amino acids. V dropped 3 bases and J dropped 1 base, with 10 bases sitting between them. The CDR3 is CASSSPGQNTGELFF. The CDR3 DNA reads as TGCGCCAGCAGCTCCCCGGGTCAGAACACCGGGGAGCTGTTTTTT.

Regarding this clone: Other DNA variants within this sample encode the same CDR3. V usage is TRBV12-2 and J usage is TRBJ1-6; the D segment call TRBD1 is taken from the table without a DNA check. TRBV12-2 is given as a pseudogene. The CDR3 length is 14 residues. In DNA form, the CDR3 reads TGTGCAAGTCGCTTAGCAGGGGGAAGTTCACCCCTCCACTTT. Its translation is CASRLAGGSSPLHF.

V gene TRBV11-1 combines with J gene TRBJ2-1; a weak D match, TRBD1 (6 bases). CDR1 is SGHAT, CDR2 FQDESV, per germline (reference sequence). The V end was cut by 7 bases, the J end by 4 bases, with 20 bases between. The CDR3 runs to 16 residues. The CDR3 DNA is TGTGCCAGCATCATTCCTGTGGGACATTTATACAATGAGCAGTTCTTC. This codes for CASIIPVGHLYNEQFF. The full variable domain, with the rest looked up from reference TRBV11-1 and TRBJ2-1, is EAEVAQSPRYKITEKSQAVAFWCDPISGHATLYWYRQILGQGPELLVQFQDESVVDDSQLPKDRFSAERLKGVDSTLKIQPAELGDSAMYLCASIIPVGHLYNEQFFGPGTRLTVL.

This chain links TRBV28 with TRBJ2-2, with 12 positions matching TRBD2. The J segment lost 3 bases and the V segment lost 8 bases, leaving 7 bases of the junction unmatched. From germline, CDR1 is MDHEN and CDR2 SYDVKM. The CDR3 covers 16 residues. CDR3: CASFTSGGPYTGELFF. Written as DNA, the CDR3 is TGTGCCAGCTTCACTAGCGGGGGGCCTTACACCGGGGAGCTGTTTTTT. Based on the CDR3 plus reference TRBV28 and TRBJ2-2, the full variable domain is DVKVTQSSRYLVKRTGEKVFLECVQDMDHENMFWYRQDPGLGLRLIYFSYDVKMKEKGDIPEGYSVSREKKERFSLILESASTNQTSMYLCASFTSGGPYTGELFFGEGSRLTVL.

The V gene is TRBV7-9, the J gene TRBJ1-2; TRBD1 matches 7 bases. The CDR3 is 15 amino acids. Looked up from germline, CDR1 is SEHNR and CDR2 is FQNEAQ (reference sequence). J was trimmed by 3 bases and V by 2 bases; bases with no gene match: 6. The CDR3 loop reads CASSLLGRGDYGYTF. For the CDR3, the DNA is TGTGCCAGCAGCTTATTGGGCAGGGGGGACTATGGCTACACCTTC.

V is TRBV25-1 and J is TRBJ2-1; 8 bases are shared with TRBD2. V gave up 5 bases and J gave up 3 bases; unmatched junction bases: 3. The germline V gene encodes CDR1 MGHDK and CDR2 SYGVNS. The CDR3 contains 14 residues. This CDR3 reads CASSPGTSYNEQFF. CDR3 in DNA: TGTGCCAGCAGTCCGGGGACTAGCTACAATGAGCAGTTCTTC.

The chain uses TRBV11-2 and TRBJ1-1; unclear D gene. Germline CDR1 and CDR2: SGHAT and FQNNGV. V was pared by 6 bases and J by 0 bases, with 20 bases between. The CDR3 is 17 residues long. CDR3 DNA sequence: TGTGCCAGCAGTTATTCACGGGGAGGAAATTTGAACACTGAAGCTTTCTTT. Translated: CASSYSRGGNLNTEAFF.

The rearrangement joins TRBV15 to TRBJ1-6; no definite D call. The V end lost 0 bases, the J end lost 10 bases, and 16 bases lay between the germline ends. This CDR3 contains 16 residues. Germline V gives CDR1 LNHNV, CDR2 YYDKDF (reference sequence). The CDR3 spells CATSRDLGVAGSPLHF. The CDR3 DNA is TGTGCCACCAGCAGAGATTTAGGAGTGGCCGGGTCACCCCTCCACTTT.

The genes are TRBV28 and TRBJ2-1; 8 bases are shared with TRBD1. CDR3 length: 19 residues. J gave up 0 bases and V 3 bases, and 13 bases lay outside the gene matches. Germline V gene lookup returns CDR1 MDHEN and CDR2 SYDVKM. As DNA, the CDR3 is TGTGCCAGCAGTTTGGGCAGGGGGCTAGTCTCGAGCTCCTACAATGAGCAGTTCTTC. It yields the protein CASSLGRGLVSSSYNEQFF.

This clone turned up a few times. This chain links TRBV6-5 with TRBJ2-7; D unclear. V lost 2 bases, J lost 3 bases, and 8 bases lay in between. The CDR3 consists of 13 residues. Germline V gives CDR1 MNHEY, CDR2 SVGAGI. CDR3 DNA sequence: TGTGCCAGCAGTTACAGTACAGACTACGAGCAGTACTTC. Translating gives CASSYSTDYEQYF.